This is a list of T cell receptor beta chains from one sample in a study of T cells in localized non-small cell lung cancer. The table came from immunoSEQ multiplex PCR; TCRdb's copy has only in-frame clones and leaves some out. The top ten clones hold roughly 21% of a sample with 45,000 to 60,000 clones, about four fifths of them seen once. The sequencing used peripheral blood, collected before any cancer treatment. These receptors all come from a female donor aged 60 or older with stage II squamous cell lung carcinoma. Each CDR3 is given with its conserved first and last residue. The D gene is left open where the match is weak. For some rows the clone size is stated as once, few or many, or as a class when expanded; others skip it.

DNA	CDR3	D	V	size	J
TGTGCCAGCAGGGCTATACAGGGAGGAGAGACCCAGTACTTC	CASRAIQGGETQYF	-	TRBV6-1	-	TRBJ2-5
TGTGCCAGCAGCATTCCAAGGCGGGGGGGCCGACAGTACTTC	CASSIPRRGGRQYF	TRBD2	TRBV7-2	few	TRBJ2-5
TGTGCCAGCACTAGCAAGGGCCAGCAAAACTATGGCTACACCTTC	CASTSKGQQNYGYTF	-	TRBV21-1	-	TRBJ1-2
TGTGCCAGCAGCCCTCGGGACAGTTACTCCTACGAGCAGTACTTC	CASSPRDSYSYEQYF	TRBD1	TRBV7-9	-	TRBJ2-7
TGTGCCAGCAGCTCAGGGGCCGCCCGCTATGGCTACACCTTC	CASSSGAARYGYTF	-	TRBV6-5	few	TRBJ1-2
TGTGCCAGCAGCTTTCGACCGGGAGCAACTAATGAAAAACTGTTTTTT	CASSFRPGATNEKLFF	-	TRBV5-6	-	TRBJ1-4
TGTGCCAGCAGCGCACTGGGGCGGGGGGCCCAGGCAAATGAGCAGTTCTTC	CASSALGRGAQANEQFF	TRBD2	TRBV7-9	-	TRBJ2-1
TGTGCCAGCAGCGAAGCAGGGACAGGGGTATACGAGCAGTACTTC	CASSEAGTGVYEQYF	TRBD1	TRBV7-9	-	TRBJ2-7
TGTGCCAGCAGCCCAGGTGGGGGGCAAAGCTCCTACGAGCAGTACTTC	CASSPGGGQSSYEQYF	-	TRBV11-2	-	TRBJ2-7
TGTGCCAGCAGTTACTACCGGGACAGCTACGAGCAGTACTTC	CASSYYRDSYEQYF	TRBD1	TRBV6-5	-	TRBJ2-7
TGTGCCAGCAGTGGTTACGTCCCGGGACAGGGAAACTATGGCTACACCTTC	CASSGYVPGQGNYGYTF	TRBD1	TRBV6-1	-	TRBJ1-2
TGTGCCAGCAGTTACTCGAAGGCTGAAGCTTTCTTT	CASSYSKAEAFF	-	TRBV6-5	-	TRBJ1-1
TGTGCCTGGAGTGTATCGGGGGGCACTGAAGCTTTCTTT	CAWSVSGGTEAFF	-	TRBV30	once	TRBJ1-1
TGTGCCAGTTACCTCACAGGGAGCGCTAACTATGGCTACACCTTC	CASYLTGSANYGYTF	-	TRBV19	-	TRBJ1-2
TGTGCCAGCAGCATGACAGCCCCCTACGAGCAGTACTTC	CASSMTAPYEQYF	-	TRBV7-9	-	TRBJ2-7
TGTGCCAGCAGCTTGGTTACCGAGACACCGAACACTGAAGCTTTCTTT	CASSLVTETPNTEAFF	-	TRBV5-5	-	TRBJ1-1
TGTGCCATCAGCTCGACAGATTACGAGCAGTACTTC	CAISSTDYEQYF	-	TRBV10-3	-	TRBJ2-7
TGCGCCAGCAGCTTGTCTGGCAACGCGAACACCGGGGAGCTGTTTTTT	CASSLSGNANTGELFF	-	TRBV5-1	-	TRBJ2-2
TGTGCCAGTGAGCCCAGGGAGAACACTGAAGCTTTCTTT	CASEPRENTEAFF	-	TRBV19	once	TRBJ1-1
TGCAGCGTCACCCTTGACGGGTCCTCCTACGAGCAGTACTTC	CSVTLDGSSYEQYF	-	TRBV29-1	once	TRBJ2-7
TGTGCCAGCAGCCTGGGACTAGCGGGGTACACAGATACGCAGTATTTT	CASSLGLAGYTDTQYF	TRBD2	TRBV7-2	-	TRBJ2-3
TGTGCCAGCAGTTCGATAGGGAAAAATTCACCCCTCCACTTT	CASSSIGKNSPLHF	-	TRBV27	few	TRBJ1-6
TGTGCCAGCAGTTTCCGCGGGGGGCGCGGCTATGGCTACACCTTC	CASSFRGGRGYGYTF	-	TRBV6-5	-	TRBJ1-2
TGTGCCAGCAGCTTCCTACTAGCGGGGGGACGGTCGATCTTC	CASSFLLAGGRSIF	TRBD2	TRBV7-2	-	TRBJ2-1
TGTGCCAGCTGGTATCCGGGACCGAAAATTAATGGCTACACCTTC	CASWYPGPKINGYTF	-	TRBV2	once	TRBJ1-2
TGTGCCAGCAGTGTGGGGGCTGGAAACACCATATATTTT	CASSVGAGNTIYF	-	TRBV2	-	TRBJ1-3
TGCGCCAGCAGCTTGGCCGAGGCAGCCACCTACGAGCAGTACTTC	CASSLAEAATYEQYF	-	TRBV5-1	once	TRBJ2-7
TGTGCCAGCAGTTACTTAGGTGGCACTGAAGCTTTCTTT	CASSYLGGTEAFF	-	TRBV6-6	-	TRBJ1-1
TGTGCCAGCAGCTCCCTTGGGATAGGGAGCAATCAGCCCCAGCATTTT	CASSSLGIGSNQPQHF	-	TRBV7-2	once	TRBJ1-5
TGTGCCAGTAGAGAGGGACAGAAGCAGTTCTTC	CASREGQKQFF	TRBD1	TRBV19	-	TRBJ2-1
TGTGCCAGCAGGCTGGGACAGAACACTGAAGCTTTCTTT	CASRLGQNTEAFF	-	TRBV7-2	-	TRBJ1-1
TGCAGCGCCGCGGGCCTCACTCCTAACTATGGCTACACCTTC	CSAAGLTPNYGYTF	-	TRBV29-1	-	TRBJ1-2
TGTGCCAGCAGCTTGGGTCCAGCGGGGGGTTACAATGAGCAGTTCTTC	CASSLGPAGGYNEQFF	TRBD2	TRBV7-2	-	TRBJ2-1
TGCAGCGTTCGCGGGGGAATAACAGATACGCAGTATTTT	CSVRGGITDTQYF	TRBD2	TRBV29-1	once	TRBJ2-3
TGTGCCAGCGGGGAGGAGGACAGGCTTTTTTCACCCCTCCACTTT	CASGEEDRLFSPLHF	TRBD1	TRBV6-6	-	TRBJ1-6
TGTGCCAGCCGCCTTCCGGGGGCCGGGAACACTGAAGCTTTCTTT	CASRLPGAGNTEAFF	-	TRBV7-9	-	TRBJ1-1
TGCGCCAGCAGCTTGGACGCCCAGCCTGGAAACACCATATATTTT	CASSLDAQPGNTIYF	-	TRBV5-1	once	TRBJ1-3
TGCGCCAGCAGCTTGTGGACAGGGGATGAGAACGAGCAGTACTTC	CASSLWTGDENEQYF	TRBD1	TRBV5-1	-	TRBJ2-7
TGTGCCAGCAGCTTTGGACAGGCCAATGAAAAACTGTTTTTT	CASSFGQANEKLFF	TRBD1	TRBV5-4	once	TRBJ1-4
TGTGCCAGCAGTGGAATCACAGGTCAGATTTATGAGCAGTTCTTC	CASSGITGQIYEQFF	-	TRBV2	once	TRBJ2-1
TGCGCCAGCAGCCAAGCCGTGGGGGCAGCCCCAACTAATGAAAAACTGTTTTTT	CASSQAVGAAPTNEKLFF	-	TRBV4-1	-	TRBJ1-4
TGTGCCAGCAGGACCGACAGGGTAGGAGGCTACACCTTC	CASRTDRVGGYTF	TRBD1	TRBV6-5	-	TRBJ1-2
TGTGCCAGCTCGCTAGACAGGGCTGAAGCTTTCTTT	CASSLDRAEAFF	TRBD1	TRBV18	-	TRBJ1-1
TGCGCCAGCAGCCAAAGCGGGGTCGGGGAGCTGTTTTTT	CASSQSGVGELFF	TRBD2	TRBV4-1	few	TRBJ2-2
TGTGCCAGCAAGACAGGCGCAGCCTACAATGAGCAGTTCTTC	CASKTGAAYNEQFF	-	TRBV6-1	-	TRBJ2-1
TGTGCCAGCAGCTGGGGGACCGGGAACACTGAAGCTTTCTTT	CASSWGTGNTEAFF	-	TRBV5-6	-	TRBJ1-1
TGCGCCAGCAGCTTGGGGGGTCACACGACCCCAGATACGCAGTATTTT	CASSLGGHTTPDTQYF	-	TRBV5-1	-	TRBJ2-3
TGTGCCAGCAGCTTTGACGGTAACTCTGGAAACACCATATATTTT	CASSFDGNSGNTIYF	-	TRBV11-2	-	TRBJ1-3
TGTGCCAGCAACCTAAGGACAGGGGGGACTGAAGCTTTCTTT	CASNLRTGGTEAFF	TRBD1	TRBV6-1	-	TRBJ1-1
TGTGCCAGCACTAGGGGACAATTCTATGGCTACACCTTC	CASTRGQFYGYTF	-	TRBV6-5	-	TRBJ1-2
TGTGCCAGCAGCCCGGGGCTCGGGAAGGTTAATGAGCAGTTCTTC	CASSPGLGKVNEQFF	-	TRBV27	once	TRBJ2-1
TGTGCCAGCAGTTTAATGGCAACTAATGAAAAACTGTTTTTT	CASSLMATNEKLFF	-	TRBV7-8	-	TRBJ1-4
TGTGCCAGCAGTTTATTCGGACAGGGTTCGTCTGGCTACACCTTC	CASSLFGQGSSGYTF	TRBD1	TRBV27	-	TRBJ1-2
TGTGCCAGCAGCTCGGACAGGGGGCGGTACGAGACCCAGTACTTC	CASSSDRGRYETQYF	TRBD1	TRBV5-6	-	TRBJ2-5
TGCAGTGCTAGATCGTGGGATACGCAGTATTTT	CSARSWDTQYF	-	TRBV20-1	-	TRBJ2-3
TGTGCCAGCAGCCCGGGACAGTTTCAATACTCTGGAAACACCATATATTTT	CASSPGQFQYSGNTIYF	TRBD1	TRBV9	-	TRBJ1-3
TGCGCCAGCAGCCCGACCAGCGACACTACTTCACCCCTCCACTTT	CASSPTSDTTSPLHF	-	TRBV4-3	medium-sized	TRBJ1-6
TGTGCCAGCTCACCACCAGGGCCGGGGACTAATGAAAAACTGTTTTTT	CASSPPGPGTNEKLFF	-	TRBV18	-	TRBJ1-4
TGTGCCAGCAGTTCGTTAGTCCCTAACACTGAAGCTTTCTTT	CASSSLVPNTEAFF	-	TRBV27	-	TRBJ1-1
TGTGCCAGCAGCGCGGACAGCTATTCGAACACTGAAGCTTTCTTT	CASSADSYSNTEAFF	-	TRBV9	-	TRBJ1-1